These 8 T cell receptor beta chains came from one sample sequenced in a study of OX40 agonist ivuxolimab in advanced cancers. Only in-frame clones appear in the TCRdb table, and some are missing; sequencing was by immunoSEQ multiplex PCR. Found here are 77,000 or so clones, roughly 85% of them singletons; the top ten hold roughly 2.1%. The sample consisted of CD4+ or CD8+ T cells sorted from blood, taken in a trial of the OX40 agonist ivuxolimab. Receptor source: an adult with an advanced solid tumor such as melanoma, head and neck, liver or kidney cancer.

J is TRBJ2-5 and V is TRBV27, with 7 nucleotides matching TRBD1. The CDR3 contains 14 residues. CDR1 and CDR2 from the germline V gene are MNHEY and SMNVEV (reference sequence). J gave up 5 bases and V 8 bases, and 11 bases lay outside the gene matches. CDR3 region: CASGYQGVGETQYF. The CDR3 DNA reads TGTGCCAGCGGCTACCAGGGGGTGGGTGAGACCCAGTACTTC.

This chain joins TRBV30 and TRBJ1-1; D may be TRBD1 (5 bases). The CDR3 extends over 13 amino acids. The V gene lost 6 bases and the J gene lost 4 bases, with 15 bases spanning the gap. The germline gives CDR1 GTSNPN, CDR2 SVGIG (reference sequence). Here the CDR3 reads CACGVIGGTEAFF. The CDR3 DNA follows: TGTGCCTGCGGAGTGATTGGGGGCACTGAAGCTTTCTTT.

The CDR3 reads CASSRAIGELFF. In nucleotides, the CDR3 is TGTGCCAGCAGCAGGGCAATCGGGGAGCTGTTTTTT. The chain employs TRBV9 and TRBJ2-2; no clear D gene. CDR3 length equals 12 residues. Germline V CDR1 and CDR2: SGDLS, YYNGEE. V lost 4 bases and J 7 bases, leaving 8 bases between the germline ends.

For this clone: At one boundary the junction diverges from the germline segment, which might be a read error. This chain uses TRBV5-8 with TRBJ2-7; D is undetermined. Germline V CDR1 and CDR2: SGHTS, YDEGEE. There are 11 residues in the CDR3. The DNA of the CDR3 is TGTGCCAGCAGCTTGTCCTCCGAGCAGTACTTC. This translates into CASSLSSEQYF.

This chain uses TRBV19 with TRBJ2-5; the D gene could be TRBD1 or TRBD2 (6 bases each). The CDR3 is 15 amino acids. Germline lookup yields CDR1 LNHDA and CDR2 SQIVND (reference sequence). The ends were cut back, 7 bases at V and 4 bases at J, with 19 bases in the middle. DNA of the CDR3: TGTGCCAGTATACTTGCACCGGGGGCGGGAGAGACCCAGTACTTC. Protein: CASILAPGAGETQYF.

The V call is TRBV11-3, the J call TRBJ2-7; TRBD1 agrees at 7 bases. The CDR3 runs 15 residues. Trimming at V came to 1 base and at J to 3 bases, leaving 6 bases not matched to a gene. Germline V gives CDR1 SGHNT, CDR2 YENEEA. The CDR3 sequence is CASSLGTGLVYEQYF. The CDR3 region has the DNA TGTGCCAGCAGCTTAGGGACAGGTTTGGTCTACGAGCAGTACTTC.

This clone has a handful of counts. The chain is built from TRBV15 and TRBJ1-5; the D is unclear. The CDR3 consists of 13 residues. V was pared by 1 base and J by 9 bases, with 10 bases between. CDR1 is LNHNV and CDR2 is YYDKDF in the germline V gene (reference sequence). The CDR3 sequence: CATSRAKAGPQHF. CDR3 DNA: TGTGCCACCAGCAGAGCCAAGGCAGGGCCCCAGCATTTT. The variable domain in full, completed from reference TRBV15 and TRBJ1-5, reads DAMVIQNPRYQVTQFGKPVTLSCSQTLNHNVMYWYQQKSSQAPKLLFHYYDKDFNNEADTPDNFQSRRPNTSFCFLDIRSPGLGDTAMYLCATSRAKAGPQHFGDGTRLSIL.

This clone came up a few times. The chain is built from TRBV9 and TRBJ2-7; D call uncertain. V was trimmed by 5 bases and J by 6 bases, leaving 18 bases between them. Per germline, CDR1 SGDLS and CDR2 YYNGEE. CDR3 length: 14 amino acids. CDR3 residues: CASSRTAREREQYF. The CDR3, as DNA: TGTGCCAGCAGTCGGACCGCTCGCGAACGCGAGCAGTACTTC.